The clone carrying this T cell receptor beta chain has just a few counts. What it binds is not known. Anyone with autoimmune disease history or systemic immunosuppression was excluded. Profiled with immunoSEQ multiplex PCR; TCRdb holds only in-frame clones, not every one. The sample holds under 25,000 clones, about 80% seen once. These data come from a study of OX40 agonist ivuxolimab in advanced cancers. Whole-study context: In this trial design, patients received ivuxolimab intravenously at 0.01 to 10 mg/kg every 2 weeks. Study observations and caveats: What antigens the expanded peripheral T cells recognized was never established. At 0.1 to 3.0 mg/kg and by week 6, CD4+ and CD8+ T cells in the blood had expanded clonally.

Deletions cut 0 bases from V and 0 bases from J, with 3 bases between. The germline gives CDR1 SGHRS, CDR2 YFSETQ. The CDR3 totals 13 residues. This TCR derives from an adult with an advanced solid tumor such as melanoma, head and neck, liver or kidney cancer. The material sequenced was CD4+ or CD8+ T cells sorted from blood, taken in a trial of the OX40 agonist ivuxolimab. This chain joins TRBV5-1 and TRBJ1-1, with unresolved D. The CDR3 DNA follows: TGCGCCAGCAGCTTGGAAATGAACACTGAAGCTTTCTTT. This codes for CASSLEMNTEAFF.